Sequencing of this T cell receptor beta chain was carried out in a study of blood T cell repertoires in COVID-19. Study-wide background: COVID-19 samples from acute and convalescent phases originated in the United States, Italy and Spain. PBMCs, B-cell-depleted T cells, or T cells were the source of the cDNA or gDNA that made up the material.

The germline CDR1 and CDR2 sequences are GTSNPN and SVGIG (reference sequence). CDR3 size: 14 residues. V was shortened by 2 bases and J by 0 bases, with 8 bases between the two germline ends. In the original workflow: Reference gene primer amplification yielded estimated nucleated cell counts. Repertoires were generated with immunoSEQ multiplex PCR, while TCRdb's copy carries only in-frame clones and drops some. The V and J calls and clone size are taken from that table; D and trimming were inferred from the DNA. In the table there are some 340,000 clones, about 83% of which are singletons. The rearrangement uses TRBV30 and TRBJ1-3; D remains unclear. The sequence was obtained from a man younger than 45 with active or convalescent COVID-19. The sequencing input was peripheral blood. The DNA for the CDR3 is TGTGCCTGGAGTCGAGGAAACTCTGGAAACACCATATATTTT. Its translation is CAWSRGNSGNTIYF.